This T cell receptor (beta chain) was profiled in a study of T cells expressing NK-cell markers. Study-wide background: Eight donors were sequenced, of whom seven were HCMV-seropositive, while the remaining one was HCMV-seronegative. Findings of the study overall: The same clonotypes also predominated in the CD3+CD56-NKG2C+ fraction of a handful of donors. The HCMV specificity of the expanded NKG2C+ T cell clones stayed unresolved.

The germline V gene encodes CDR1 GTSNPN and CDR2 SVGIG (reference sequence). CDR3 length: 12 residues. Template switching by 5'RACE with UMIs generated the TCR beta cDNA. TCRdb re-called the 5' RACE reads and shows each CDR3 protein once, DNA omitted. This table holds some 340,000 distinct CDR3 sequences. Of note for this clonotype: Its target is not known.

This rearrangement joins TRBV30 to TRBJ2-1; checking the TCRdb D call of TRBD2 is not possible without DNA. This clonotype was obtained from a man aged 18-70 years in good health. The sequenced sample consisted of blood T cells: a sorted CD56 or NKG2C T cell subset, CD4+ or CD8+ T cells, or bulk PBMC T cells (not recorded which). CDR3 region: CAWRSGSQALFF.